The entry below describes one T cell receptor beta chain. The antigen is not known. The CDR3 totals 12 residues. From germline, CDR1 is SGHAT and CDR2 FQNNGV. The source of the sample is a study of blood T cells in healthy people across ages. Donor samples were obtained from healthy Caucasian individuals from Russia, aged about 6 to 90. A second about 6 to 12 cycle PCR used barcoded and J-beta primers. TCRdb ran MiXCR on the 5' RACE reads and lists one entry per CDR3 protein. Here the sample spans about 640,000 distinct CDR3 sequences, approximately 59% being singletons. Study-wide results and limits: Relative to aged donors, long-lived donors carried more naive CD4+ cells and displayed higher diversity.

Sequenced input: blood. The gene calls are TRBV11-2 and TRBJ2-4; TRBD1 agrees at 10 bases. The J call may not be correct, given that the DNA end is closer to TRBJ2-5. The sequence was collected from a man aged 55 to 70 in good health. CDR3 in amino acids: CASSGQGVTQYF. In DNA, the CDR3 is TGTGCCAGCAGCGGACAGGGGGTGACCCAGTACTTC.